The rows below give T cell receptor beta chains drawn from one sample of a study of PD-L1 blockade in urothelial cancer. Clones were sequenced by immunoSEQ multiplex PCR, and TCRdb holds only the in-frame ones, with some missing. This sample has about 52,000 clones, with 75% to 90% found just once. The sequences come from PBMCs, collected around atezolizumab (anti-PD-L1) treatment. These receptors all stem from a man aged 45 to 65 with urothelial cancer. Each CDR3 is given with its conserved first and last residue. Each record gives: D gene, V gene, J gene, clone size, CDR3 protein, CDR3 DNA. D genes are given only for firm matches. Only some rows state a clone size, as once, few, many or a class for expanded clones.

.,TRBV15,TRBJ1-1,medium-sized,CATSRDLRLNTEAFF,TGTGCCACCAGCAGAGATCTGCGGCTGAACACTGAAGCTTTCTTT
TRBD2,TRBV28,TRBJ2-7,.,CASSLRSGGSYEQYF,TGTGCCAGCAGCCTCCGTAGCGGGGGGTCCTACGAGCAGTACTTC
.,TRBV30,TRBJ1-5,.,CAWSVQHIRGQPQHF,TGTGCCTGGAGTGTACAACACATCAGGGGTCAGCCCCAGCATTTT
TRBD2,TRBV7-8,TRBJ2-2,.,CASSLGLADRTGELFF,TGTGCCAGCAGCCTGGGACTAGCGGATCGCACCGGGGAGCTGTTTTTT
.,TRBV21-1,TRBJ2-1,.,CASSKAVETAYNEQFF,TGTGCCAGCAGCAAAGCAGTCGAGACAGCCTACAATGAGCAGTTCTTC
.,TRBV5-6,TRBJ1-1,.,CASSTNREAFF,TGTGCCAGCAGCACTAACAGGGAAGCTTTCTTT
.,TRBV4-1,TRBJ2-2,.,CASSPGGLGRAANTGELFF,TGCGCCAGCAGCCCCGGGGGGCTTGGGCGGGCCGCGAACACCGGGGAGCTGTTTTTT
.,TRBV18,TRBJ1-1,.,CASSPSNGVSEAFF,TGTGCCAGCTCACCATCGAACGGGGTTTCTGAAGCTTTCTTT
.,TRBV5-1,TRBJ2-7,.,CASRMGGGEQYF,TGCGCCAGCAGGATGGGGGGTGGCGAGCAGTACTTC
TRBD2,TRBV5-5,TRBJ2-5,.,CASSLALRGGLAGPETQYF,TGTGCCAGCAGCTTGGCCCTCAGGGGGGGACTAGCGGGGCCGGAGACCCAGTACTTC
TRBD1,TRBV29-1,TRBJ1-2,.,CSVTGATRGYTF,TGCAGCGTTACAGGGGCCACCCGTGGCTACACCTTC
.,TRBV25-1,TRBJ2-2,.,CASREDLSFRGTGELFF,TGTGCCAGCCGAGAGGACCTAAGCTTCCGGGGCACCGGGGAGCTGTTTTTT
TRBD1,TRBV5-8,TRBJ2-5,.,CASSLARTGLFYRETQYF,TGTGCCAGCAGCTTGGCCCGGACAGGGCTTTTTTATCGAGAGACCCAGTACTTC
.,TRBV5-1,TRBJ1-5,.,CASSPTGGDQPQHF,TGCGCCAGCAGCCCGACCGGGGGGGATCAGCCCCAGCATTTT
.,TRBV27,TRBJ1-2,few,CASSPKVRRNYGYTF,TGTGCCAGCAGTCCCAAAGTCCGGAGGAACTATGGCTACACCTTC
.,TRBV11-2,TRBJ2-7,.,CASSPRQLHSYEQYF,TGTGCCAGCAGCCCCCGACAGCTTCATTCCTACGAGCAGTACTTC
.,TRBV28,TRBJ2-5,.,CASTPLTGYQETQYF,TGTGCCAGCACCCCACTTACAGGGTACCAAGAGACCCAGTACTTC
.,TRBV27,TRBJ2-5,.,CASSLAGRETQYF,TGTGCCAGCAGTTTAGCGGGGAGAGAGACCCAGTACTTC
.,TRBV2,TRBJ2-2,.,CASRTKSGPATGELFF,TGTGCCAGCAGGACCAAAAGCGGGCCGGCTACCGGGGAGCTGTTTTTT
TRBD1,TRBV6-5,TRBJ2-1,.,CASSTGTGGFNEQFF,TGTGCCAGCAGCACCGGGACAGGGGGTTTCAATGAGCAGTTCTTC
TRBD1,TRBV6-1,TRBJ2-1,.,CASAQGAHNEQFF,TGTGCCAGCGCACAGGGGGCCCACAATGAGCAGTTCTTC
.,TRBV29-1,TRBJ1-1,once,CSVESRGRGNTEAFF,TGCAGCGTTGAAAGCCGGGGGAGGGGGAACACTGAAGCTTTCTTT
.,TRBV28,TRBJ1-5,.,CASSPRISYSNQPQHF,TGTGCCAGCAGCCCGAGAATTAGCTATAGCAATCAGCCCCAGCATTTT
TRBD2,TRBV13,TRBJ2-2,.,CASSSGLAGGLLATGELFF,TGTGCCAGCAGCTCCGGACTAGCGGGGGGGCTATTGGCCACCGGGGAGCTGTTTTTT
.,TRBV11-3,TRBJ2-3,.,CASSLGSSYFTAGPTDTQYF,TGTGCCAGCAGCTTAGGATCGAGTTACTTTACAGCGGGTCCCACAGATACGCAGTATTTT
TRBD2,TRBV11-3,TRBJ2-2,few,CASGPGGFGPGELFF,TGTGCCAGCGGCCCGGGGGGGTTCGGACCCGGGGAGCTGTTTTTT
TRBD1,TRBV19,TRBJ2-7,few,CASQGQSAPYEQYF,TGTGCCAGCCAGGGACAGTCGGCCCCATACGAGCAGTACTTC
TRBD1,TRBV27,TRBJ1-5,once,CASSSRYRGPGDQPQHF,TGTGCCAGCAGTAGCAGATACAGGGGCCCCGGCGACCAGCCCCAGCATTTT
TRBD1,TRBV30,TRBJ1-6,.,CAWSTREGASYNSPLHF,TGTGCCTGGAGTACCCGGGAGGGGGCCTCCTATAATTCACCCCTCCACTTT